This TCR beta chain was documented in a study of long-term antiretroviral therapy in people with HIV. Overall study: Specimens dating back about a decade before the 2015 immediate-ART recommendation are the oldest included. General observations from the study: CDR3 lengths in HIV samples spanned a narrower range than controls. ART was followed by higher diversity that remained below transplant donor controls.

The CDR3 extends over 15 amino acids. V gave up 4 bases and J gave up 0 bases, with 12 bases separating them. CDR1 and CDR2 from the germline V gene are MNHNY and SVGAGI (reference sequence). Comment on this clone: Its antigen is not identified.

Running of the v3.0 immunoSEQ assay took place at survey level. Sequenced by immunoSEQ multiplex PCR; TCRdb stores in-frame clones only, minus some. This sample has tens of thousands of clones, with around 85% found just once. Every single participant having HIV got treatment inside the United States. This clonotype was sampled from a man between 50 and 59 years old with HIV. The chain carries TRBV6-6 and TRBJ1-1; weak D call: TRBD1 (5 bases). The source material was unsorted PBMCs, sampled around 5 years before starting antiretroviral therapy. In DNA form, the CDR3 reads TGTGCCAGCAGTTCCAGGGAAGGGTTGAACACTGAAGCTTTCTTT. It encodes CASSSREGLNTEAFF.